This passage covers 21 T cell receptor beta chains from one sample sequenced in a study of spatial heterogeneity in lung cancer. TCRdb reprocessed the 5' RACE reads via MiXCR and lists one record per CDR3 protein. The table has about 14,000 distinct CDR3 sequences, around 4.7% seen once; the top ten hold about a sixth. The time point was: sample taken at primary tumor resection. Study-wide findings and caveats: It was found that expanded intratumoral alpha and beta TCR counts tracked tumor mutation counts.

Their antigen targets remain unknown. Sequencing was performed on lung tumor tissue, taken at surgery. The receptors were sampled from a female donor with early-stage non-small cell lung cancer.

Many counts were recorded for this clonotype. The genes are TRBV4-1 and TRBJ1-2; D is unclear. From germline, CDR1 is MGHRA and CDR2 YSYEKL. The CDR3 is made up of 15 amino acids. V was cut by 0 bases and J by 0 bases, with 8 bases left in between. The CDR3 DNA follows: TGCGCCAGCAGCCAAGACTCCGTTACTAACTATGGCTACACCTTC. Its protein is CASSQDSVTNYGYTF.

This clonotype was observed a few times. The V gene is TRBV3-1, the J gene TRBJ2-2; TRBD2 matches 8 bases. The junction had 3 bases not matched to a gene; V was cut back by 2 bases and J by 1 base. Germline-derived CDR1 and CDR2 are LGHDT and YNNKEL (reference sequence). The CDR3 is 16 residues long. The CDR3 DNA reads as TGTGCCAGCAGCCAATTAGCGGGGAGGAACACCGGGGAGCTGTTTTTT. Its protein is CASSQLAGRNTGELFF.

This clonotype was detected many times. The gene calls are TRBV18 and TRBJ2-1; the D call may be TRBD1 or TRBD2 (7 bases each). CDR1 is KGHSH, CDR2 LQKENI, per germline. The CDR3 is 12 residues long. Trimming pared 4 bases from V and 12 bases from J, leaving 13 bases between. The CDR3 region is CASSLTGEGQFF. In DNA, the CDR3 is TGTGCCAGCTCACTTACAGGGGAGGGGCAGTTCTTC.

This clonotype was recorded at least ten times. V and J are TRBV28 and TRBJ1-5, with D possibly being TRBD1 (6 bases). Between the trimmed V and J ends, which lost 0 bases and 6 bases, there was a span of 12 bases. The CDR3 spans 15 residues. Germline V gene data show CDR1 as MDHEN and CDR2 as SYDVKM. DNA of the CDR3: TGTGCCAGCAGTTTATGGGAACAGGGTCCTCAGCCCCAGCATTTT. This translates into CASSLWEQGPQPQHF.

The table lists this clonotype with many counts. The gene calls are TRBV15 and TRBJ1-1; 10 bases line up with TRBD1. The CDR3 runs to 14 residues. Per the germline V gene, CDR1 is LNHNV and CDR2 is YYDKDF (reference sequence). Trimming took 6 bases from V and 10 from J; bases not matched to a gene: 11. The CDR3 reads CATSSRGTGEGAFF. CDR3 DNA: TGTGCCACCAGTTCTAGAGGGACAGGGGAGGGAGCTTTCTTT. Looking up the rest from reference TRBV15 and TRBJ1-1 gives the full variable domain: DAMVIQNPRYQVTQFGKPVTLSCSQTLNHNVMYWYQQKSSQAPKLLFHYYDKDFNNEADTPDNFQSRRPNTSFCFLDIRSPGLGDTAMYLCATSSRGTGEGAFFGQGTRLTVV.

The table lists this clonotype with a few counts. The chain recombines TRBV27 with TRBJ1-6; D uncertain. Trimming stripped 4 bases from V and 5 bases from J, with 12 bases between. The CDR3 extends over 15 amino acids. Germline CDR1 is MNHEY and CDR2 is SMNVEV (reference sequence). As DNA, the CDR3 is TGTGCCAGCAGTTCCCCAGCGCCTCATAATTCACCCCTCCACTTT. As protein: CASSSPAPHNSPLHF.

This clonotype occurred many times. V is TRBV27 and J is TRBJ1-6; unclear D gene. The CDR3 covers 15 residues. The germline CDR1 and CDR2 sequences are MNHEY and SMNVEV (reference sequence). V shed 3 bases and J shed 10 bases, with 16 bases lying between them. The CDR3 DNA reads TGTGCCAGCAGTTTGGTCGGTACCCCGTTGTCACCCCTCCACTTT. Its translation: CASSLVGTPLSPLHF.

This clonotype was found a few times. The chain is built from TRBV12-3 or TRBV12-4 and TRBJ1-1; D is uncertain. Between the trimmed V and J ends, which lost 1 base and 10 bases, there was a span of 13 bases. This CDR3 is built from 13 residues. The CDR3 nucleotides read TGTGCCAGCAGTTTAGACGAGGGAGGGAGAGCTTTCTTT. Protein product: CASSLDEGGRAFF.

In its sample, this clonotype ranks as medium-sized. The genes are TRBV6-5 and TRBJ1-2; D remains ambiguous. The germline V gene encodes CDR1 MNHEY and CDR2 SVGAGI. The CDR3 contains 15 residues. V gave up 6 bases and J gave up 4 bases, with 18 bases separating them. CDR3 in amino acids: CASSSEFRSAYGYTF. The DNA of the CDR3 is TGTGCCAGCAGCTCCGAGTTCAGGTCCGCCTATGGCTACACCTTC.

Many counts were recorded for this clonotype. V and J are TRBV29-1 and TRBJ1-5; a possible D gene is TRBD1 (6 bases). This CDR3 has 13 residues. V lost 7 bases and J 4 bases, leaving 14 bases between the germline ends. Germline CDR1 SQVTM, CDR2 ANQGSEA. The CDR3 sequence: CSAQDRENQPQHF. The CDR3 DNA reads TGCAGCGCCCAGGACAGAGAAAATCAGCCCCAGCATTTT. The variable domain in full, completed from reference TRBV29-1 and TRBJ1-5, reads SAVISQKPSRDICQRGTSLTIQCQVDSQVTMMFWYRQQPGQSLTLIATANQGSEATYESGFVIDKFPISRPNLTFSTLTVSNMSPEDSSIYLCSAQDRENQPQHFGDGTRLSIL.

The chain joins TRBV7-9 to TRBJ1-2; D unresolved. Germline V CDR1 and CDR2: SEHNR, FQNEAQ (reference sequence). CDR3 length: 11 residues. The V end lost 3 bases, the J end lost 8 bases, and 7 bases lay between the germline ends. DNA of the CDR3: TGTGCCAGCAGCTTGGGCATAGGCTACACCTTC. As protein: CASSLGIGYTF. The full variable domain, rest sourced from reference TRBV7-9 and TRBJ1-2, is DTGVSQNPRHKITKRGQNVTFRCDPISEHNRLYWYRQTLGQGPEFLTYFQNEAQLEKSRLLSDRFSAERPKGSFSTLEIQRTEQGDSAMYLCASSLGIGYTFGSGTRLTVV.

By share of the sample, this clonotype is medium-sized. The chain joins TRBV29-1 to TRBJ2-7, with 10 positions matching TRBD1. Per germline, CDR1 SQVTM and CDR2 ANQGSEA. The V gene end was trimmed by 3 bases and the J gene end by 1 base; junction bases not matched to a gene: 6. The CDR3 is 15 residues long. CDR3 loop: CSVEMDRGRSYEQYF. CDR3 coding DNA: TGCAGCGTTGAGATGGACAGGGGGAGATCCTACGAGCAGTACTTC.

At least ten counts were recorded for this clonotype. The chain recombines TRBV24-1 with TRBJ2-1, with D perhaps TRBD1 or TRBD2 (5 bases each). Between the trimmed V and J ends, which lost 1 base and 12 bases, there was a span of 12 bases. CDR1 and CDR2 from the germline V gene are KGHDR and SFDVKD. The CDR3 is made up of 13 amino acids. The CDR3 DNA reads TGTGCCACCAGTGATTTTCTGTCGGGGCCGCAGTTCTTC. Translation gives CATSDFLSGPQFF.

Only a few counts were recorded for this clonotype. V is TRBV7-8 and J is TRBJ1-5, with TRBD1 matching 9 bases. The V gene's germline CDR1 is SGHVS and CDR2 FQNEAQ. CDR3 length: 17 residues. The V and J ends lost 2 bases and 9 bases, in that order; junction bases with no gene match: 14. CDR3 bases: TGTGCCAGCAGCTTAAGGACAGGGGCGAAGAACCCTGGGCCCCAGCATTTT. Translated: CASSLRTGAKNPGPQHF. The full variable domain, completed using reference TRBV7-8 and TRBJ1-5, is GAGVSQSPRYKVAKRGQDVALRCDPISGHVSLFWYQQALGQGPEFLTYFQNEAQLDKSGLPSDRFFAERPEGSVSTLKIQRTQQEDSAVYLCASSLRTGAKNPGPQHFGDGTRLSIL.

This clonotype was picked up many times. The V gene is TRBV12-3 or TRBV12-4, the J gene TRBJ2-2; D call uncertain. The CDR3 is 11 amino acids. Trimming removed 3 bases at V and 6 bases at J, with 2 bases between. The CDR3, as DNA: TGTGCCAGCAGTTTGTCCGGGGAGCTGTTTTTT. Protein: CASSLSGELFF.

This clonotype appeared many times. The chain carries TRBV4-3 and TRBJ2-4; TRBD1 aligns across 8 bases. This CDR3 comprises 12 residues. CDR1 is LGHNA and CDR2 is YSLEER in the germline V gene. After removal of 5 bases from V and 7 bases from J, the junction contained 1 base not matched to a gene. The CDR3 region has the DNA TGCGCCAGCAGCAACAGGGGGAACATTCAGTACTTC. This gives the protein CASSNRGNIQYF.

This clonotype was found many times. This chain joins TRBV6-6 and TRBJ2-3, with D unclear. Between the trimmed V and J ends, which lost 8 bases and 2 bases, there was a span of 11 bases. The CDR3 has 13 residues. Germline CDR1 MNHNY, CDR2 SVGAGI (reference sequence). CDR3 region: CASSWGATDTQYF. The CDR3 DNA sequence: TGTGCCAGCTCCTGGGGTGCCACAGATACGCAGTATTTT.

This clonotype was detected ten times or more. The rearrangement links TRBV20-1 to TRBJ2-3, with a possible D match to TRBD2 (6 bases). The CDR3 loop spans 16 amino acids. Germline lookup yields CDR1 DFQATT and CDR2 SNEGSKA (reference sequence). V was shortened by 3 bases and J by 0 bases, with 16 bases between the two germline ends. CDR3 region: CSASGGAPGSTDTQYF. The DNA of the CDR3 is TGCAGTGCTAGTGGCGGGGCCCCAGGAAGCACAGATACGCAGTATTTT.

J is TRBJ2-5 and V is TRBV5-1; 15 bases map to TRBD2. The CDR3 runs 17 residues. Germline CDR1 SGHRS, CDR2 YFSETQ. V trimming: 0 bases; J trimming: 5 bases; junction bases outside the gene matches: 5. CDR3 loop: CASSLGTSGGASETQYF. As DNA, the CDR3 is TGCGCCAGCAGCTTGGGGACTAGCGGGGGGGCCTCGGAGACCCAGTACTTC.

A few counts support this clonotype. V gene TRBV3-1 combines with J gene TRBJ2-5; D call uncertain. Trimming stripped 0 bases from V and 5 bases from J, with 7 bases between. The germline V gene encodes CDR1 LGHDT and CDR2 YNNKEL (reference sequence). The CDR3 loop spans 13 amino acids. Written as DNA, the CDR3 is TGTGCCAGCAGCCAAGATGGTCGGGAGACCCAGTACTTC. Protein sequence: CASSQDGRETQYF.

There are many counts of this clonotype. As DNA, the CDR3 is TGTGCCAGCCTTAGGACCGTATCCCAAGGAACCCAGTACTTC. Translating gives CASLRTVSQGTQYF. This chain joins TRBV2 and TRBJ2-5; no clear D gene. Trimming pared 8 bases from V and 8 bases from J, leaving 21 bases between. CDR3 length: 14 residues. Looked up from germline, CDR1 is SNHLY and CDR2 is FYNNEI.